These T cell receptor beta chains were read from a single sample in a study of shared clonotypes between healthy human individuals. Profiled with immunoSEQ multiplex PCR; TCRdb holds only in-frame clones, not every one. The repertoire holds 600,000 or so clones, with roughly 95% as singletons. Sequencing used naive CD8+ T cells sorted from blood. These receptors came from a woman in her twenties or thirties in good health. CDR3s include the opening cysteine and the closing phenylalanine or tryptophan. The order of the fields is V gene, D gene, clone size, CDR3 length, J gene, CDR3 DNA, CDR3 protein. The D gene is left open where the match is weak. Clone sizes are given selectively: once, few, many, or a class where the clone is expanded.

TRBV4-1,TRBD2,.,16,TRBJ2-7,TGCGCCAGCAGCCAAGATCTGACTAGCGGGAACTACGAGCAGTACTTC,CASSQDLTSGNYEQYF
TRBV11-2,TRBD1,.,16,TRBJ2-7,TGTGCCAGCAGCTTAGTTCGGACAGGTTTTTCCTACGAGCAGTACTTC,CASSLVRTGFSYEQYF
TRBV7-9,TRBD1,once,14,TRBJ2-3,TGTGCCAGCAGCTTCCCGACAGGGAAAGATACGCAGTATTTT,CASSFPTGKDTQYF
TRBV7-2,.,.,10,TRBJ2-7,TGTGCCAGCAGCGTATACGAGCAGTACTTC,CASSVYEQYF
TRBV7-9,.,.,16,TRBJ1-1,TGTGCCAGCAGCCCCCCCGTTGCAGGGGCAAACACTGAAGCTTTCTTT,CASSPPVAGANTEAFF
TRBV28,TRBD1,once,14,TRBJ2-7,TGTGCCAGCAGTCCAACAGACAGGGTGAACGAGCAGTACTTC,CASSPTDRVNEQYF
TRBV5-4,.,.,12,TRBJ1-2,TGTGCCAGCAGCTTGTATGGGTATGGCTACACCTTC,CASSLYGYGYTF
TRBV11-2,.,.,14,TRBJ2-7,TGTGCCAGCAGCTTCTGGGGGCCCGGGTACGAGCAGTACTTC,CASSFWGPGYEQYF
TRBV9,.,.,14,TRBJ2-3,TGTGCCAGCAGCACGGGGGGCCGCGCAGATACGCAGTATTTT,CASSTGGRADTQYF
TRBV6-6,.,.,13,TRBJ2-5,TGTGCCAGCAGTTATATAGGGGTCGAGACCCAGTACTTC,CASSYIGVETQYF
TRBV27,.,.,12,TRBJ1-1,TGTGCCAGCAGTTCGGGCTGGTTAGAAGCTTTCTTT,CASSSGWLEAFF
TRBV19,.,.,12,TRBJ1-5,TGTGCCAGTACCGACGGCAATCAGCCCCAGCATTTT,CASTDGNQPQHF
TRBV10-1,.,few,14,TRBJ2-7,TGCGCCAGCAGTGAGTACGGGAGCACCTACGAGCAGTACTTC,CASSEYGSTYEQYF
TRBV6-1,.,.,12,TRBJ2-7,TGTGCCAGCAGGGAGGGGATGGACGAGCAGTACTTC,CASREGMDEQYF
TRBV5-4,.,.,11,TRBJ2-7,TGTGCCAGCAGCGAAGGACCACTTCAGTACTTC,CASSEGPLQYF
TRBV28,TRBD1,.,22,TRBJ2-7,TGTGCCAGCAGTTTATTCTTGGGACAGGGGGAAAAAATTACCTTAAACTCCTACGAGCAGTACTTC,CASSLFLGQGEKITLNSYEQYF
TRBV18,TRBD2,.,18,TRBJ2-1,TGTGCCAGCTCACAGACTAGCGGGAGGGACAGCTCCTACAATGAGCAGTTCTTC,CASSQTSGRDSSYNEQFF
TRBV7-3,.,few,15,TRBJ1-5,TGTGCCAGCAGCTTGCCCCACCATAGCAATCAGCCCCAGCATTTT,CASSLPHHSNQPQHF
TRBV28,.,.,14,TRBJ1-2,TGTGCCAGCAGTTTATTAAGACAAAAGAATGGCTACACCTTC,CASSLLRQKNGYTF
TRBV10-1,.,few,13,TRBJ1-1,TGCGCCAGCAGTGAGTCGTGGAACACTGAAGCTTTCTTT,CASSESWNTEAFF
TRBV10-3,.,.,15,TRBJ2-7,TGTGCCATCAGTGAGTCGGCAGGCACCGCGGCCGAGCAGTACTTC,CAISESAGTAAEQYF
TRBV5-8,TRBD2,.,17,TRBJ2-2,TGTGCCAGCAGCAACGGGACTAGCGGGAGGAGGTCCGGGGAGCTGTTTTTT,CASSNGTSGRRSGELFF
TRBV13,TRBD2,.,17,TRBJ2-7,TGTGCCAGCAGCTTAGAGCTAGCGGGAGGTCTAGCCTACGAGCAGTACTTC,CASSLELAGGLAYEQYF
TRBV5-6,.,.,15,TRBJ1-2,TGTGCCAGCAGCTTGGAACAACTTTCCGACTATGGCTACACCTTC,CASSLEQLSDYGYTF
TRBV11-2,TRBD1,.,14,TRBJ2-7,TGTGCCAGCAGCCCCGACAGGGGACACTACGAGCAGTACTTC,CASSPDRGHYEQYF
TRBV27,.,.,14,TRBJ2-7,TGTGCCAGCAGCCCCGGGACTGGGGGGTACGAGCAGTACTTC,CASSPGTGGYEQYF
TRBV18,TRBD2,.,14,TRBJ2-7,TGTGCCAGCTCACCGGGGGGGAGGATCTACGAGCAGTACTTC,CASSPGGRIYEQYF
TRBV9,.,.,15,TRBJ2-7,TGTGCCAGCAGCGTATCGGACGGGGCCACCTACGAGCAGTACTTC,CASSVSDGATYEQYF
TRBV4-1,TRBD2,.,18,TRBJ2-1,TGCGCCAGCAGCCAATTCACGGGAGGGCCAAGCTCCTACAATGAGCAGTTCTTC,CASSQFTGGPSSYNEQFF
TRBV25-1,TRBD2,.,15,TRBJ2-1,TGTGCCAGCAGTCCCGGGACTACGATCTACAATGAGCAGTTCTTC,CASSPGTTIYNEQFF
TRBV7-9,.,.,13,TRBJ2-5,TGTGCCAGCAGCTTATCTGAGAGGGAGACCCAGTACTTC,CASSLSERETQYF
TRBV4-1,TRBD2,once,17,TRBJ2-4,TGCGCCAGCAGCCAAGCGGTGTTGCGGGAGGGGAAAAACATTCAGTACTTC,CASSQAVLREGKNIQYF
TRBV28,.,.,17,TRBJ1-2,TGTGCCAGCAGTTTATCCTCATGGGGGACCTTACACTATGGCTACACCTTC,CASSLSSWGTLHYGYTF
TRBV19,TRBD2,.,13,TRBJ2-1,TGTGCCAGTAGTACCCGGGGGGGGGAAGAGCAGTTCTTC,CASSTRGGEEQFF
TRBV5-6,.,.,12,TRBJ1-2,TGTGCCAGCAGCTTGGCGGACGGTGGCTACACCTTC,CASSLADGGYTF
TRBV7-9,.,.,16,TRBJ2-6,TGTGCCAGCAGCTTAGCGGGGGCGGATGGGGCCAACGTCCTGACTTTC,CASSLAGADGANVLTF
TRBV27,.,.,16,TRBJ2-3,TGTGCCAGCAGTTTAGGGGGGCGGCCGGGATCAGATACGCAGTATTTT,CASSLGGRPGSDTQYF
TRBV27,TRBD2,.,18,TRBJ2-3,TGTGCCAGCAGTTTAACCCCACCAGCGGGAGGAACTACAGATACGCAGTATTTT,CASSLTPPAGGTTDTQYF
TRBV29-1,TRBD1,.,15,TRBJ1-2,TGCAGCGTTGAAGCCCCTAGACAGGGGCCTCTGAGCTACACCTTC,CSVEAPRQGPLSYTF
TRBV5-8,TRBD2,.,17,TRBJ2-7,TGTGCCAGCAGCCAAACTAGCGGGAGTACTTTCCCCTACGAGCAGTACTTC,CASSQTSGSTFPYEQYF
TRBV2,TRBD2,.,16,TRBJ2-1,TGTGCCAGCAGTGAACTTGCCGGGAGGGCCAGGAATGAGCAGTTCTTC,CASSELAGRARNEQFF
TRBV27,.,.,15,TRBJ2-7,TGTGCCAGCAGTTTAACTGAAGGACCTCTCTACGAGCAGTACTTC,CASSLTEGPLYEQYF
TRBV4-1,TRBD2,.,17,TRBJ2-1,TGCGCCAGCAGCCAAGTAATCCTAGCGGGAGGAGGCCGGGAGCAGTTCTTC,CASSQVILAGGGREQFF
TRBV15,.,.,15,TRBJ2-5,TGTGCCACCAGCAGAGAGGCAGGGGTTTATGAGACCCAGTACTTC,CATSREAGVYETQYF
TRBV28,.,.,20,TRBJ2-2,TGTGCCACCACTTACTTCCCCCTGGCTGGAGGCACCAAAGCGGCCGGGGAGCTGTTTTTT,CATTYFPLAGGTKAAGELFF